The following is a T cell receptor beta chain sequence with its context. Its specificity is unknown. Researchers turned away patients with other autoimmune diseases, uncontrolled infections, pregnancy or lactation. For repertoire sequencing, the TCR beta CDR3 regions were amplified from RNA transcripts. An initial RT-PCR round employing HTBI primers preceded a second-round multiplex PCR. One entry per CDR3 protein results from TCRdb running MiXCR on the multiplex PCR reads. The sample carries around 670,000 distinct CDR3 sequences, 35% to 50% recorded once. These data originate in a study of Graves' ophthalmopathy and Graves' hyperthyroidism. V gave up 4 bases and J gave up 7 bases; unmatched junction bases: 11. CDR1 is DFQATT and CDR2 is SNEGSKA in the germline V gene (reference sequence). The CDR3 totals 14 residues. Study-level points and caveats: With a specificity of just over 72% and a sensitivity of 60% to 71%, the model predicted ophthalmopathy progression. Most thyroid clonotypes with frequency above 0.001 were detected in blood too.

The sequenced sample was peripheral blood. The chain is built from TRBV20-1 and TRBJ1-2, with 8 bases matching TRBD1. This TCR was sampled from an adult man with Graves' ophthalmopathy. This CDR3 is CSATKGAGGFGYTF. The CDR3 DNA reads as TGCAGTGCTACTAAAGGGGCAGGGGGCTTTGGCTACACCTTC.